This TCR beta chain derives from a study of blood T cells in healthy people across ages. CDR1 and CDR2 (germline): ENHRY, SYGVKD. The CDR3 spans 17 residues. V dropped 2 bases and J dropped 8; count of bases not matched to a gene: 8. The authors ran a second PCR of about 7 to 12 cycles using a sample-barcoded 5' primer and a J-beta primer mix. TCRdb redid the calling of the 5' RACE reads with MiXCR, one entry per CDR3 protein. The sample shows about 1,800,000 distinct CDR3 sequences, about 28% of them seen only once. Details on this clonotype: Its antigen is unidentified.

Findings of the study overall: Among T cells, TCR beta diversity per million cells dropped roughly linearly as age rose.

The V call is TRBV10-3, the J call TRBJ2-1; 14 bases align to TRBD2. The specimen sequenced was blood. The clonotype was recovered from a woman between 25 and 40 years old in good health. CDR3 amino acids: CAISEEGGTSGSDEQFF. CDR3 DNA: TGTGCCATCAGTGAGGAGGGCGGGACTAGCGGGAGCGATGAGCAGTTCTTC.